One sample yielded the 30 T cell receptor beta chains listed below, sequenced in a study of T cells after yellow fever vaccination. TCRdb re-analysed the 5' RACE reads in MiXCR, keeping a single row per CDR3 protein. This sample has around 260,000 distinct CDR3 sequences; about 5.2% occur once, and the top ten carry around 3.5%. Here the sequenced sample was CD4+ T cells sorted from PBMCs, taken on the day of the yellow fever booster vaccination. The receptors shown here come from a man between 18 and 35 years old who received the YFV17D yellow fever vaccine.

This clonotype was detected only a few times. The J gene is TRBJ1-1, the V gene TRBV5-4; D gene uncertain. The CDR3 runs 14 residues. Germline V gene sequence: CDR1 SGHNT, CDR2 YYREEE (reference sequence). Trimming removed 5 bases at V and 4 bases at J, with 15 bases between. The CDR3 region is CASSPDMGSTEAFF. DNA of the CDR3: TGTGCCAGCAGTCCAGATATGGGTAGCACTGAAGCTTTCTTT.

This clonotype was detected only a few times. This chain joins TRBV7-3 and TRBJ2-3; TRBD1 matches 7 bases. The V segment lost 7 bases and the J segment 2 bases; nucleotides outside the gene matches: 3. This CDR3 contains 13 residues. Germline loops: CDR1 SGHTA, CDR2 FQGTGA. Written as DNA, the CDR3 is TGTGCCAGCAAGGGACAGAACACAGATACGCAGTATTTT. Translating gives CASKGQNTDTQYF.

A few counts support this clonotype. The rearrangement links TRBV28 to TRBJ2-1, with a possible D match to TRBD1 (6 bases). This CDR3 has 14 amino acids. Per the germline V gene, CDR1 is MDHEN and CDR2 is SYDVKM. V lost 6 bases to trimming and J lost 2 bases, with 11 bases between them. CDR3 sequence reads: CASRPDRPYNEQFF. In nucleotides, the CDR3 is TGTGCCAGCAGACCCGACAGGCCCTACAATGAGCAGTTCTTC.

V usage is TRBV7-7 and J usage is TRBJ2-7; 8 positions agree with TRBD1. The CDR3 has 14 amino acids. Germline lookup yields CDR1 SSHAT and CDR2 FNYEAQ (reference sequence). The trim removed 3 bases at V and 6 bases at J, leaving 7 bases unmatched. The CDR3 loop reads CASSFRPGGGEQYF. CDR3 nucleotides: TGTGCCAGCAGCTTTCGGCCAGGGGGCGGCGAGCAGTACTTC. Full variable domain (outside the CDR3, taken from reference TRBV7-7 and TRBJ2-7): GAGVSQSPRYKVTKRGQDVTLRCDPISSHATLYWYQQALGQGPEFLTYFNYEAQPDKSGLPSDRFSAERPEGSISTLTIQRTEQRDSAMYRCASSFRPGGGEQYFGPGTRLTVT.

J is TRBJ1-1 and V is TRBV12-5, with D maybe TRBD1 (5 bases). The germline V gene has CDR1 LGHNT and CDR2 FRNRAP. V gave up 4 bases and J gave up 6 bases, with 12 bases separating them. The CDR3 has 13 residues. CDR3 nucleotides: TGTGCTAGTGGTTGGGGGACCGCTTCTGAAGCTTTCTTT. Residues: CASGWGTASEAFF.

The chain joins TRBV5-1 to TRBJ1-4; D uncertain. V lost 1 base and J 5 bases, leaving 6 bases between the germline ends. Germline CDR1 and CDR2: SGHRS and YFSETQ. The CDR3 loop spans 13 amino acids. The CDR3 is CASSLRSNEKLFF. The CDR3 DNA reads TGCGCCAGCAGCTTGAGATCCAATGAAAAACTGTTTTTT.

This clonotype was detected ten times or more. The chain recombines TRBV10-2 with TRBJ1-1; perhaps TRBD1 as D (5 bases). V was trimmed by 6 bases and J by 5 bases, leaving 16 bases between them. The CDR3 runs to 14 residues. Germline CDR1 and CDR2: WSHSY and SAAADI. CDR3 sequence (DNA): TGCGCCAGCAGGAATTTGGGGGAATGGACTGAAGCTTTCTTT. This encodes CASRNLGEWTEAFF.

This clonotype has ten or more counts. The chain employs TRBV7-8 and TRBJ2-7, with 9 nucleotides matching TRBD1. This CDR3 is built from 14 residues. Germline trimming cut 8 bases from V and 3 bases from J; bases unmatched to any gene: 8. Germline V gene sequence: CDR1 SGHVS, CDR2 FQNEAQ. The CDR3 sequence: CASAMGQGNYEQYF. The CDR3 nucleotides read TGTGCCAGCGCTATGGGACAGGGAAACTACGAGCAGTACTTC.

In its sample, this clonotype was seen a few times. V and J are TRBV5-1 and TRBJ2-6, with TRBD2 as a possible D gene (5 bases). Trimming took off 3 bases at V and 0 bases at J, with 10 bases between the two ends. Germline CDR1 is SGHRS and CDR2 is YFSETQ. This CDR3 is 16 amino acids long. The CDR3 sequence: CASSSPRGSGANVLTF. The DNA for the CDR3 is TGCGCCAGCAGCTCTCCTCGGGGCTCTGGGGCCAACGTCCTGACTTTC.

The CDR3: CASSSPDRVSTDTQYF. Here the CDR3 DNA reads TGTGCCAGCAGTTCACCGGACAGGGTTAGCACAGATACGCAGTATTTT. The chain recombines TRBV27 with TRBJ2-3; 8 bases line up with TRBD1. The CDR3 loop spans 16 amino acids. Losses at the gene ends were 4 bases for V and 0 bases for J; bases not matched to a gene: 6. The germline V gene has CDR1 MNHEY and CDR2 SMNVEV (reference sequence).

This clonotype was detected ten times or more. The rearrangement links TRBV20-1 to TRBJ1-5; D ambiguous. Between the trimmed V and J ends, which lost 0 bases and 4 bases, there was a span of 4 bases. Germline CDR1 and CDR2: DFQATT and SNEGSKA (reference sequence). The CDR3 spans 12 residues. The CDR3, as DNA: TGCAGTGCTAGAGATGGGAATCAGCCCCAGCATTTT. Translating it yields CSARDGNQPQHF.

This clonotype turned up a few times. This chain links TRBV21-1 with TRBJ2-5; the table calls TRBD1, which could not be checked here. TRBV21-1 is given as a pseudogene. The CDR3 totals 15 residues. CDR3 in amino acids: CASSRPRTGKETQYF. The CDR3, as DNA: TGTGCCAGCAGCAGGCCAAGAACAGGGAAGGAGACCCAGTACTTC.

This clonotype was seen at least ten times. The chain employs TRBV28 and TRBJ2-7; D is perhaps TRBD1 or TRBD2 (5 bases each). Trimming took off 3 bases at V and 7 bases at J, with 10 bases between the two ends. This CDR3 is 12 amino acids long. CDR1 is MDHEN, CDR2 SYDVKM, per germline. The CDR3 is CASSFIWGEQYV. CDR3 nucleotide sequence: TGTGCCAGCAGTTTTATTTGGGGGGAGCAGTACGTC.

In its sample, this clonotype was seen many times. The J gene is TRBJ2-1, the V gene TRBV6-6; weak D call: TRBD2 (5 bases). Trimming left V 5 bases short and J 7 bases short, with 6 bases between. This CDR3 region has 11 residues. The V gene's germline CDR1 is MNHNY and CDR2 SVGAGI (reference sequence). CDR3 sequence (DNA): TGTGCCAGCAGTAGAGGGAATGAGCAGTTCTTC. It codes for CASSRGNEQFF.

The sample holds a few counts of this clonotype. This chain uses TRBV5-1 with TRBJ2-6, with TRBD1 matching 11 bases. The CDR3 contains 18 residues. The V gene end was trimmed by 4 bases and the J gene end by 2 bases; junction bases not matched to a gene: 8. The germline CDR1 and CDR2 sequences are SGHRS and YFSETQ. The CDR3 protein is CASSRGTGGLPGANVLTF. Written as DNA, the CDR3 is TGCGCCAGCAGCAGAGGGACAGGGGGTCTCCCTGGGGCCAACGTCCTGACTTTC.

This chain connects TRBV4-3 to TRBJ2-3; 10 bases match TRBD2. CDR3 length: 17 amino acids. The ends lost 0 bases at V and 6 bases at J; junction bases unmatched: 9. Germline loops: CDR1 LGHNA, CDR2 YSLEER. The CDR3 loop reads CASSQDTSGGAMDTQYF. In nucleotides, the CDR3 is TGCGCCAGCAGCCAAGATACCAGCGGGGGGGCCATGGATACGCAGTATTTT.

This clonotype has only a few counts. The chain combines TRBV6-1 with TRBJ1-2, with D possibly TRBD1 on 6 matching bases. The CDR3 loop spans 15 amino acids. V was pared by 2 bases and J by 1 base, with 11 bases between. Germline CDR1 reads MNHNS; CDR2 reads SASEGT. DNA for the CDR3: TGTGCCAGCAGTGAACACAGGGCGGTTAACTATGGCTACACCTTC. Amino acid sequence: CASSEHRAVNYGYTF.

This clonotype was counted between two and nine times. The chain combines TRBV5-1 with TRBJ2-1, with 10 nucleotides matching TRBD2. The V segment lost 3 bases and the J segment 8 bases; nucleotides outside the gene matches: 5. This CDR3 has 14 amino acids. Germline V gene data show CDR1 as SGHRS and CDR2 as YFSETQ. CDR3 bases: TGCGCCAGCAGCTCTAGCGGGGGTAGCTATGAGCAGTTCTTC. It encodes CASSSSGGSYEQFF.

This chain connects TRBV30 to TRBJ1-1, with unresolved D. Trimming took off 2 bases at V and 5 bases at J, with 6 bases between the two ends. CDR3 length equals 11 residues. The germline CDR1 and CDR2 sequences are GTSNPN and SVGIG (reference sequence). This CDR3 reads CAWSRGTEAFF. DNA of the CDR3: TGTGCCTGGAGTCGCGGAACTGAAGCTTTCTTT.

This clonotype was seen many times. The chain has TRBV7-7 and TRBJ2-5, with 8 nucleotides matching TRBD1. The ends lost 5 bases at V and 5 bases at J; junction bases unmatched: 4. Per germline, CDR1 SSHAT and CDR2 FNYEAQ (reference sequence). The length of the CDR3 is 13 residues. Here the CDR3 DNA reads TGTGCCAGCAGCCAAGGACAGGGCGAGACCCAGTACTTC. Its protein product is CASSQGQGETQYF. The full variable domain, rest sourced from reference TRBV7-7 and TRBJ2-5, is GAGVSQSPRYKVTKRGQDVTLRCDPISSHATLYWYQQALGQGPEFLTYFNYEAQPDKSGLPSDRFSAERPEGSISTLTIQRTEQRDSAMYRCASSQGQGETQYFGPGTRLLVL.

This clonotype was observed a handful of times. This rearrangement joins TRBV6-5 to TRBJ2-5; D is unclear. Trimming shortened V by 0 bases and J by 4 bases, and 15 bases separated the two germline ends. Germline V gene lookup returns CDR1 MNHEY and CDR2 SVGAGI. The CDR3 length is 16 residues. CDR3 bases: TGTGCCAGCAGTTACTCGAAACCGAACATGGGAGAGACCCAGTACTTC. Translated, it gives CASSYSKPNMGETQYF.

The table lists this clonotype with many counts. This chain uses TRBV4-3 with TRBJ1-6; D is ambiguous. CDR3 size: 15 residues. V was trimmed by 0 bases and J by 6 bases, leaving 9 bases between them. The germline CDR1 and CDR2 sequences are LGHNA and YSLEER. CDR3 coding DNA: TGCGCCAGCAGCCAAGAGCAGCCCCCTAATTCACCCCTCCACTTT. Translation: CASSQEQPPNSPLHF.

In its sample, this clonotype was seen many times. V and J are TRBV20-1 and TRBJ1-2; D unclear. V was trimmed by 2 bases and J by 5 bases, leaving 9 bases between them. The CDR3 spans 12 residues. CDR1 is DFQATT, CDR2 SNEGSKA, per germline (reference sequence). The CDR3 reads CSARRQLYGYTF. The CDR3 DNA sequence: TGCAGTGCTAGACGGCAGCTATATGGCTACACCTTC.

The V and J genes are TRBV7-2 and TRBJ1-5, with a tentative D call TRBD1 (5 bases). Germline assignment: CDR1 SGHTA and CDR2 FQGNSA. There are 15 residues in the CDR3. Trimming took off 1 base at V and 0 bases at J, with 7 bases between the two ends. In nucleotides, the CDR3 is TGTGCCAGCAGCTTAGGGGACGGTAGCAATCAGCCCCAGCATTTT. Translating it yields CASSLGDGSNQPQHF.

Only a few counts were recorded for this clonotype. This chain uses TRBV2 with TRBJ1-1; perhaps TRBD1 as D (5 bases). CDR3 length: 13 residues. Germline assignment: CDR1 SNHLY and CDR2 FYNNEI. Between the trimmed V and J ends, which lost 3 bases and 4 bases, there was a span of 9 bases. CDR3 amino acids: CASSDEGTTEAFF. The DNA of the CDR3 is TGTGCCAGCAGTGACGAGGGGACCACTGAAGCTTTCTTT.

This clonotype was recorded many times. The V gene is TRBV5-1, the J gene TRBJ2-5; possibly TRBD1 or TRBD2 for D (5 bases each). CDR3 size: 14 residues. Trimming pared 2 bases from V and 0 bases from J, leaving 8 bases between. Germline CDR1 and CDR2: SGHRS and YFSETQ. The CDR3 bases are TGCGCCAGCAGCTTTGAGGGGCACCAAGAGACCCAGTACTTC. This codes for CASSFEGHQETQYF.

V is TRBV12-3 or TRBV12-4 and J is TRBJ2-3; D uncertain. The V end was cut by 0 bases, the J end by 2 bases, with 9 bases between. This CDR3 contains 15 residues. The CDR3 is CASSLALSDTDTQYF. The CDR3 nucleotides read TGTGCCAGCAGTTTAGCGCTGTCTGACACAGATACGCAGTATTTT.

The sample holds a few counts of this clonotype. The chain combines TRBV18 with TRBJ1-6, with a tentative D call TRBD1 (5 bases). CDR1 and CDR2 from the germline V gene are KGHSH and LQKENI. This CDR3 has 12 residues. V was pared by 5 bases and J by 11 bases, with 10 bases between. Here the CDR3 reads CASSSREPPLHF. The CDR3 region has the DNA TGTGCCAGCTCATCCAGGGAACCACCCCTCCACTTT.

The CDR3 coding sequence is TGTGCCAGCAGCCAATCAGAATACGAGCAGTACTTC. Amino acids: CASSQSEYEQYF. The chain joins TRBV16 to TRBJ2-7; D remains ambiguous. With 0 bases removed from V and 4 bases from J, the gap between germline ends came to 4 bases. The CDR3 has 12 residues. The V gene's germline CDR1 is KGHSY and CDR2 FQNENV.

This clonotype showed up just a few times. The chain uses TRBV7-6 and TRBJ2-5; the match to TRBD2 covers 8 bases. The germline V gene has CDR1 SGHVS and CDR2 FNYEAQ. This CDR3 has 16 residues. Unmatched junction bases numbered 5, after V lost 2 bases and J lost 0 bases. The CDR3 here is CASSLRRGENQETQYF. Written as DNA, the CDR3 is TGTGCCAGCAGCTTACGGCGGGGGGAAAACCAAGAGACCCAGTACTTC.